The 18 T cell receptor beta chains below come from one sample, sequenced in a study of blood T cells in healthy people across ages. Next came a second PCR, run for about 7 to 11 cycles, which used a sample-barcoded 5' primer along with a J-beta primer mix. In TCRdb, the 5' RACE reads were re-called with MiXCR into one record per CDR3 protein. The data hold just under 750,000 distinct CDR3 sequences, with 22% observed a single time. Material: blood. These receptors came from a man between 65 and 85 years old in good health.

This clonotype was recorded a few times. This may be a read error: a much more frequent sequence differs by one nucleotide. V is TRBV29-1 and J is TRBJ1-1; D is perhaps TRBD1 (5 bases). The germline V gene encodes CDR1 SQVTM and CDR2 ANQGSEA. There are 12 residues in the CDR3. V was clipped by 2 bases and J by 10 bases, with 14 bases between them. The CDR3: CSVEYPKGAAFF. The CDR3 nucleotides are TGCAGCGTTGAATATCCCAAAGGGGCAGCTTTCTTT.

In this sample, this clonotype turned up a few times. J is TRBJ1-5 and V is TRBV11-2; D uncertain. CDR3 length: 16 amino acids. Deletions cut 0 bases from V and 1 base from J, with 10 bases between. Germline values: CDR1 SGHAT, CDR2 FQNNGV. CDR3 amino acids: CASSLESGVSNQPQHF. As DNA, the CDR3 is TGTGCCAGCAGCTTAGAGTCAGGAGTAAGCAATCAGCCCCAGCATTTT.

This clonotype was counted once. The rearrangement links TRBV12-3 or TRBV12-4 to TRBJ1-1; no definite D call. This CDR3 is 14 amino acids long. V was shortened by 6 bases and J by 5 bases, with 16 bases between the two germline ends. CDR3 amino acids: CASSPRSVGTEAFF. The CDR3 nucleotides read TGTGCCAGCAGCCCGAGAAGTGTGGGGACTGAAGCTTTCTTT.

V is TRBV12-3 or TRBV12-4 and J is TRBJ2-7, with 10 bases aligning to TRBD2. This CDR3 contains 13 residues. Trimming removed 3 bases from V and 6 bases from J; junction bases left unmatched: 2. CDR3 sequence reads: CASSFGLAAEQYV. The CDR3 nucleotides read TGTGCCAGCAGTTTTGGACTAGCGGCCGAGCAGTACGTC.

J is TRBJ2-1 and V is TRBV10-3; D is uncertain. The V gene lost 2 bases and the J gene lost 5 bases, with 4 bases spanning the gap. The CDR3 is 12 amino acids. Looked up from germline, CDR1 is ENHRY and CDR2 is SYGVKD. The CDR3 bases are TGTGCCATCAGTGAGGGAGACAATGAGCAGTTCTTC. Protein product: CAISEGDNEQFF.

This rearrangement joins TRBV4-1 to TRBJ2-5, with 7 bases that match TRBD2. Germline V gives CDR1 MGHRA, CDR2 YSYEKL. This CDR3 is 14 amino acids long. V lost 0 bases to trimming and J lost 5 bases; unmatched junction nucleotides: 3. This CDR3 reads CASSQDMGGETQYF. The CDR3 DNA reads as TGCGCCAGCAGCCAAGATATGGGGGGGGAGACCCAGTACTTC.

The CDR3 DNA is TGTGCCAGCAGTTGGAGGGGGCTTAACTATGGCTACACCTTC. Translation: CASSWRGLNYGYTF. The chain carries TRBV3-1 and TRBJ1-2, with 7 positions matching TRBD1. This CDR3 region has 14 residues. The junction had 5 bases not matched to a gene; V was cut back by 6 bases and J by 1 base. CDR1 and CDR2 (germline): LGHDT, YNNKEL (reference sequence).

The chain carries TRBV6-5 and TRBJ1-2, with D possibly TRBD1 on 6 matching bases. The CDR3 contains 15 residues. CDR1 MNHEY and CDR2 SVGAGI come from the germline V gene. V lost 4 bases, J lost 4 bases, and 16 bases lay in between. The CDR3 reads CASSSKDRFAYGYTF. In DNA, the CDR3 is TGTGCCAGCAGTTCCAAAGACAGGTTCGCCTATGGCTACACCTTC.

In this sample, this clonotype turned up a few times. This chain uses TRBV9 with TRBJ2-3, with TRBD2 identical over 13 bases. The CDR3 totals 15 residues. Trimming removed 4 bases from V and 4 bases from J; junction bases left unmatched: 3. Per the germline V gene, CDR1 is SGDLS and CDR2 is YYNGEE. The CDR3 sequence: CASSSGLAGPDTQYF. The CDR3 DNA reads TGTGCCAGCAGCTCGGGACTAGCGGGACCAGATACGCAGTATTTT.

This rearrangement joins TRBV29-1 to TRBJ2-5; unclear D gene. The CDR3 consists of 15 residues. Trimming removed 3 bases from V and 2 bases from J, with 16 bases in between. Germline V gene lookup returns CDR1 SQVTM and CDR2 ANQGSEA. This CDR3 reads CSVDTLTSPQETQYF. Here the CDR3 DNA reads TGCAGCGTTGATACTCTAACCTCTCCGCAAGAGACCCAGTACTTC. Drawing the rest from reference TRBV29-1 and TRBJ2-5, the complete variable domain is SAVISQKPSRDICQRGTSLTIQCQVDSQVTMMFWYRQQPGQSLTLIATANQGSEATYESGFVIDKFPISRPNLTFSTLTVSNMSPEDSSIYLCSVDTLTSPQETQYFGPGTRLLVL.

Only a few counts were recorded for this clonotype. Here the CDR3 DNA reads TGTGCCAGTAGATCTAGCGGGGGGCAGTGGGAGACCCAGTACTTC. Its protein is CASRSSGGQWETQYF. V is TRBV19 and J is TRBJ2-5; 11 bases map to TRBD2. With 6 bases clipped from V and 5 bases from J, the junction kept 8 bases outside the gene matches. CDR3 length equals 15 residues. The germline CDR1 and CDR2 sequences are LNHDA and SQIVND (reference sequence).

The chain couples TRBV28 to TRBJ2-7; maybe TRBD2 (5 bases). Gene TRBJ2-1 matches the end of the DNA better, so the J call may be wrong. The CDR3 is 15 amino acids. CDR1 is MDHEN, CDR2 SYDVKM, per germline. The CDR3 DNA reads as TGTGCCAGCAGCGCTGGGAGTCTAGCCTACAATGAGCAGTTCTTC. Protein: CASSAGSLAYNEQFF.

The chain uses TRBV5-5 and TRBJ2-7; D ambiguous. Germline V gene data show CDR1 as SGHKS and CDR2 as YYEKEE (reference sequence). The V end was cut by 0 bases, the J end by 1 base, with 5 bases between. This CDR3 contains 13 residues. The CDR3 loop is CASSLENSYEQYF. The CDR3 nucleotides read TGTGCCAGCAGCTTGGAAAATTCCTACGAGCAGTACTTC.

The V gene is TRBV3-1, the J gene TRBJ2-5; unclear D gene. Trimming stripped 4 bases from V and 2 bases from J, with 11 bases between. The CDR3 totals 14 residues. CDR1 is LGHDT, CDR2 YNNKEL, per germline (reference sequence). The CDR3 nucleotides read TGTGCCAGCAGCCGACCCCTAGTTCAAGAGACCCAGTACTTC. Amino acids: CASSRPLVQETQYF.

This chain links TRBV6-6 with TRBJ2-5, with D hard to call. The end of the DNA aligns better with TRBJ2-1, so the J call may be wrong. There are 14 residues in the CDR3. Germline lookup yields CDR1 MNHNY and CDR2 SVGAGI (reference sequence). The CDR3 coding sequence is TGTGCCAGCAGTTACCCGAGTGGGGACAATGAGCAGTTCTTC. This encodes CASSYPSGDNEQFF.

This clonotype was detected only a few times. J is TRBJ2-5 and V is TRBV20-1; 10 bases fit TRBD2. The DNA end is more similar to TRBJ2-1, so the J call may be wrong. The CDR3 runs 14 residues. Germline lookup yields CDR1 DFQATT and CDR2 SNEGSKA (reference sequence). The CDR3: CSASGLAGVNEQFF. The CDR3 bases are TGCAGTGCTAGCGGGCTAGCGGGGGTGAATGAGCAGTTCTTC.

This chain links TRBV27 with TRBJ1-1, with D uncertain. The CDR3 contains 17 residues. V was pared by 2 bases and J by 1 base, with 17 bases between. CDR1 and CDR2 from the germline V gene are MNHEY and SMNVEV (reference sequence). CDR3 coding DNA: TGTGCCAGCAGTTTAGGTCAACGGGGTCAGCAGAACACTGAAGCTTTCTTT. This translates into CASSLGQRGQQNTEAFF.

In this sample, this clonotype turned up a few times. This CDR3 reads CASSSGIGQYF. CDR3 bases: TGTGCCAGCAGCTCCGGGATCGGGCAGTACTTC. The chain combines TRBV11-2 with TRBJ2-5; D is possibly TRBD2 (5 bases). CDR1 SGHAT and CDR2 FQNNGV come from the germline V gene. This CDR3 is built from 11 residues. V lost 4 bases to trimming and J lost 11 bases, with 11 bases between them.